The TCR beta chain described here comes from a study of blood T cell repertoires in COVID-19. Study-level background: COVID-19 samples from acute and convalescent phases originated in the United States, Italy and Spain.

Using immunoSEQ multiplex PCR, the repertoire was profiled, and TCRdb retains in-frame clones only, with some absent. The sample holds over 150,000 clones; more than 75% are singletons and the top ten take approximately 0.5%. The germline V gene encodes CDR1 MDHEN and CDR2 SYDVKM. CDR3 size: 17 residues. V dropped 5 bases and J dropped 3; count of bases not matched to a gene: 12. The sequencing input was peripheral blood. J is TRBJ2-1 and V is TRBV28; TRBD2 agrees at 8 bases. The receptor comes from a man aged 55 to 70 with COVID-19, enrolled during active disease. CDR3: CASSTPGGGGFYNEQFF. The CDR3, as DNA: TGTGCCAGCAGTACCCCGGGAGGGGGGGGCTTCTACAATGAGCAGTTCTTC.